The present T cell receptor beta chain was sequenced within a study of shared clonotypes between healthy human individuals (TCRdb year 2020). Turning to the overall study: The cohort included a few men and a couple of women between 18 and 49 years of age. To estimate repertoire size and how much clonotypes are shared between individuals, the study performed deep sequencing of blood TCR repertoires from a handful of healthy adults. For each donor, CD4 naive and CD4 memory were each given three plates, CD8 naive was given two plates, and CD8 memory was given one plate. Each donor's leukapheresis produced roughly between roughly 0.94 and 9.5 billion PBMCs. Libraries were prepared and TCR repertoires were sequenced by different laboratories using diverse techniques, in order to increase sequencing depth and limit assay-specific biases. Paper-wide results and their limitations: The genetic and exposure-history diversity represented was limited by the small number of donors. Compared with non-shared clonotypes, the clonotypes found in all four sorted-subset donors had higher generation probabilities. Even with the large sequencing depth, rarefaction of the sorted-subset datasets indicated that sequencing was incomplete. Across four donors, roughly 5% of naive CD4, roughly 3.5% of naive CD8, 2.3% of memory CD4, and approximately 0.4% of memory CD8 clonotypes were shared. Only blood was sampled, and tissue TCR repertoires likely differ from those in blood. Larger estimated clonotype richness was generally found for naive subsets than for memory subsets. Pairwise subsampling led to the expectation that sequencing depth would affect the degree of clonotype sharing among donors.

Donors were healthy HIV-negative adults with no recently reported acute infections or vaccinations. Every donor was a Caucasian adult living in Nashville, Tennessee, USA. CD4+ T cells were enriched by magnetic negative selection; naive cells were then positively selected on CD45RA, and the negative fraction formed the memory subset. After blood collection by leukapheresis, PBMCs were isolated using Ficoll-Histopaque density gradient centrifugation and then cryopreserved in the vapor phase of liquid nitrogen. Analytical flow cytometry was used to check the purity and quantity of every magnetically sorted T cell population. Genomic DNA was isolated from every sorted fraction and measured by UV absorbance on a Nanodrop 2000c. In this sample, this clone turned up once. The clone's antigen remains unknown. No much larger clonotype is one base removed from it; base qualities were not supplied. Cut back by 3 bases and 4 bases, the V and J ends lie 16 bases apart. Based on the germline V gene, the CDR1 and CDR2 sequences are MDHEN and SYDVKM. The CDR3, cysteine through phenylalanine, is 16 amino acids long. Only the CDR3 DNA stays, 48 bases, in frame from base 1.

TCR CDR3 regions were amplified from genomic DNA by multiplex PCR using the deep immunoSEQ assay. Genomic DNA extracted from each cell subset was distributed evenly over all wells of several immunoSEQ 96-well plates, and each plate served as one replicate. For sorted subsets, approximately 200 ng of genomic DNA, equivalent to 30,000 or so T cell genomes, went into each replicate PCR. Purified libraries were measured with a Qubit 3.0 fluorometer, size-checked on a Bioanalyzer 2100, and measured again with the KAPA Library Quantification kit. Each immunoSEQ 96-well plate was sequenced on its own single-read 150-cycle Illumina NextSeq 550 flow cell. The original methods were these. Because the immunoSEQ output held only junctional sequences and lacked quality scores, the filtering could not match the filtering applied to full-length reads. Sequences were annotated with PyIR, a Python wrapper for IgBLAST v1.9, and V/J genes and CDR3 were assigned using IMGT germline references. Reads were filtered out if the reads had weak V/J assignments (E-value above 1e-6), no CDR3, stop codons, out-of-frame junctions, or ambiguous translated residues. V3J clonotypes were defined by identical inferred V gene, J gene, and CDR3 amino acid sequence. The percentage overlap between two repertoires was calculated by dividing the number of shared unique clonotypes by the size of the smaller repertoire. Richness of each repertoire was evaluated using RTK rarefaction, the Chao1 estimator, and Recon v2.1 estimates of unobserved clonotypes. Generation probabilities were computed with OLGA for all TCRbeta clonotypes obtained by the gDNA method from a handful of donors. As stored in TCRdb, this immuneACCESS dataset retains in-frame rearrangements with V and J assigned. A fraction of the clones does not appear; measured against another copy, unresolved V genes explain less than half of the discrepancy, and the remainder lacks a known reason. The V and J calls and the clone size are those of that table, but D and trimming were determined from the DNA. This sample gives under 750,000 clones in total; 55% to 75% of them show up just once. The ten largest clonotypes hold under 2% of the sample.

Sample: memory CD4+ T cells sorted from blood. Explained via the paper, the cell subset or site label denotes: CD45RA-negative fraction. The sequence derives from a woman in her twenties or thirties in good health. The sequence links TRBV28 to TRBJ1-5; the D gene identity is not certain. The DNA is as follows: TGTGCCAGCAGTTTTTACGACCCCGGTGGTAATCAGCCCCAGCATTTT. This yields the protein CASSFYDPGGNQPQHF.